The rows below give T cell receptor beta chains drawn from one sample of a study of blood T cells in healthy people across ages. MiXCR, run by TCRdb on the 5' RACE reads, gives a single entry per CDR3 protein. The repertoire consists of around 520,000 distinct CDR3 sequences, with around a quarter occurring once and the leading ten covering roughly 3.5%. These same data were also listed under a study on T cells of mothers and their children.

The sample consisted of blood. The receptor set was obtained from a boy aged 2 to 10 in good health. Each CDR3 is given with its conserved first and last residue. A D gene is named only where the DNA matches it firmly. Size is stated for part of the rows, as once, few or many counts, or as a class when the clone is expanded.

>.|TRBD2|TRBV28|TRBJ2-1|16
TGTGCCAGCAGTTTCGCGACTAGCGGGGTCTACAATGAGCAGTTCTTC
CASSFATSGVYNEQFF
>few|.|TRBV29-1|TRBJ2-4|17
TGCAGCGTTGAAGATCGGAACTTTCGAATAGCCAAAAACATTCAGTACTTC
CSVEDRNFRIAKNIQYF
>few|TRBD2|TRBV9|TRBJ2-5|17
TGTGCCAGCAGCCCTCGAGGGACTAGCGGGGCCCAAGAGACCCAGTACTTC
CASSPRGTSGAQETQYF
>few|.|TRBV7-9|TRBJ2-3|17
TGTGCCAGCAGTTCATTTCCGGGACTTTCCATAACAGATACGCAGTATTTT
CASSSFPGLSITDTQYF
>.|.|TRBV7-2|TRBJ2-4|15
TGTGCCAGCAGCCGAACCCCCATAGCCAAAAACATTCAGTACTTC
CASSRTPIAKNIQYF
>many|TRBD2|TRBV3-1|TRBJ2-4|17
TGTGCCAGCAGCCAAGGTGGTCTAGCGGCTGCCAAAAACATTCAGTACTTC
CASSQGGLAAAKNIQYF
>few|TRBD1|TRBV20-1|TRBJ2-4|13
TGCAGTGCTACCCGCCGGGACAGAAACATTCAGTACTTC
CSATRRDRNIQYF
>many|.|TRBV5-1|TRBJ1-6|13
TGCGCCAGCAGCTTCGGACCTAATTCACCCCTCCACTTT
CASSFGPNSPLHF
>.|TRBD1|TRBV5-1|TRBJ2-6|19
TGCGCCAGCAGCAGCACCGGGACAGGGACTTTCTCTGGGGCCAACGTCCTGACTTTC
CASSSTGTGTFSGANVLTF
>.|.|TRBV14|TRBJ2-1|14
TGTGCCAGCAGCCAAGGGGGGGGCGTCAATGAGCAGTTCTTC
CASSQGGGVNEQFF
>few|.|TRBV6-2/TRBV6-3|TRBJ2-4|13
TGTGCCAGCAGCGAGGGGCGGGGATACATTCAGTACTTC
CASSEGRGYIQYF
>few|TRBD1|TRBV18|TRBJ2-5|16
TGTGCCAGCTCACCGACCACAGGGGGCGACCAAGAGACCCAGTACTTC
CASSPTTGGDQETQYF
>few|TRBD2|TRBV11-2|TRBJ2-1|12
TGTGCCAGCATCGGTGTGGCGGGAGGGCAGTTCTTC
CASIGVAGGQFF
>.|TRBD1|TRBV2|TRBJ2-1|15
TGTGCCAGCACCTTGGACAGGGGAACCTACAATGAGCAGTTCTTC
CASTLDRGTYNEQFF
>few|TRBD1|TRBV25-1|TRBJ1-1|13
TGTGCCAGCAGTGATCGCCGGGACAGTGAAGCTTTCTTT
CASSDRRDSEAFF
>.|TRBD1|TRBV27|TRBJ1-2|15
TGTGCCAGCAGAGATCGACAGGGGGCGTTTTATGGCTACACCTTC
CASRDRQGAFYGYTF
>few|.|TRBV29-1|TRBJ2-2|13
TGCAGTGGTACTCTCCTTATCACCGGGGAGCTGGTTTTT
CSGTLLITGELVF
>.|.|TRBV5-1|TRBJ1-5|17
TGCGCCAGCAGCTTGGGTATGGTTGGCCCTCAAAAACAGCCCCAGCATTTT
CASSLGMVGPQKQPQHF
>.|TRBD1|TRBV7-9|TRBJ1-3|15
TGTGCCAGCAGCGGGAAAGACAGGGTTGGAAACACCATATATTTT
CASSGKDRVGNTIYF
>.|TRBD2|TRBV7-3|TRBJ2-1|15
TGTGCCAGCAGCTTGTCGACTAGCAACCCCAATGAGCAGTTCTTC
CASSLSTSNPNEQFF
>few|TRBD2|TRBV5-4|TRBJ2-1|15
TGTGCCAGCAGCTTGTGGGGGGGCTCCTACAATGAGCAGTTCTTC
CASSLWGGSYNEQFF
>.|.|TRBV2|TRBJ2-1|15
TGTGCCAGCAGTGAAAACGGGCGGGATGTCAATGAGCAGTTCTTC
CASSENGRDVNEQFF
>.|.|TRBV20-1|TRBJ1-4|15
TGCAGTGCTAGCGGGTTTTCGGGAACTAATGAAAAACTGTTTTTT
CSASGFSGTNEKLFF
>many|.|TRBV27|TRBJ2-7|13
TGTGCCAGCAGTTTAGGACAGCTCAGCGAGCAGTACTTC
CASSLGQLSEQYF
>few|.|TRBV20-1|TRBJ1-1|14
TGCAGTGCTAGAGATCTCGGGCTGAACACTGAAGCTTTCTTT
CSARDLGLNTEAFF
>many|.|TRBV30|TRBJ1-3|15
TGTGCCTGGAGTTGGGTAGGGGTTCCTGGAAACACCATATATTTT
CAWSWVGVPGNTIYF
>few|.|TRBV7-8|TRBJ2-1|14
TGTGCCAGCAGCTTGGCGACGTCCTACAATGAGCAGTTCTTC
CASSLATSYNEQFF
>.|TRBD1|TRBV5-1|TRBJ1-2|14
TGCGCCAGCGGCCCGGGACAGGGGTCCTATGGCTACACCTTC
CASGPGQGSYGYTF
>many|TRBD1|TRBV7-2|TRBJ2-7|15
TGTGCCAGCAGCGGGGGGACAGGGGAGGGTTACGAGCAGTACTTC
CASSGGTGEGYEQYF
>.|.|TRBV4-1|TRBJ1-2|16
TGCGCCAGCAGCCAAGATCTAAGGGGGGGGCACTATGGCTACACCTTC
CASSQDLRGGHYGYTF
>.|TRBD2|TRBV14|TRBJ2-3|16
TGTGCCAGCAGCTCCCGACGGCTAGCGGCCACAGATACGCAGTATTTT
CASSSRRLAATDTQYF
>.|.|TRBV5-1|TRBJ1-2|15
TGCGCCAGCAGCTTGGATTCGCAGGTCCTCTATGGCTACACCTTC
CASSLDSQVLYGYTF
>few|.|TRBV6-2/TRBV6-3|TRBJ1-2|14
TGTGCCAGCAGTTGGGGTGTTCGAAACTATGGCTACACCTTC
CASSWGVRNYGYTF
>few|TRBD2|TRBV20-1|TRBJ2-3|16
TGCAGTGCTAGTTCAAAACTAGCGACCCTCGCCGATACGCAGTATTTT
CSASSKLATLADTQYF
>few|TRBD1|TRBV18|TRBJ1-2|19
TGTGCCAGCTCACCACCGAGGAGTCGGCCAGGGGGCAAAATCTATGGCTACACCTTC
CASSPPRSRPGGKIYGYTF
>few|TRBD1|TRBV20-1|TRBJ2-4|13
TGCAGTGCGGAAAAGGGGGCTGGAAACATTCAGTACTTC
CSAEKGAGNIQYF
>.|TRBD2|TRBV6-2/TRBV6-3|TRBJ2-1|16
TGTGCCAGCAGCTCTCCCCCTAGCGGGAGTTCCAATGAGCAGTTCTTC
CASSSPPSGSSNEQFF
>few|.|TRBV27|TRBJ2-4|16
TGTGCCAGCAGTGAAGACTGGCACGGGGCCAAAAACATTCAGTACTTC
CASSEDWHGAKNIQYF
>.|.|TRBV12-3/TRBV12-4|TRBJ1-2|14
TGTGCCAGCAGTTTAAACAGGGTCACCTATGGCTACACCTTC
CASSLNRVTYGYTF
>few|.|TRBV6-6|TRBJ2-7|12
TGTGCCAGCAGTTACTACCCCCGAGGGCAGTACTTC
CASSYYPRGQYF